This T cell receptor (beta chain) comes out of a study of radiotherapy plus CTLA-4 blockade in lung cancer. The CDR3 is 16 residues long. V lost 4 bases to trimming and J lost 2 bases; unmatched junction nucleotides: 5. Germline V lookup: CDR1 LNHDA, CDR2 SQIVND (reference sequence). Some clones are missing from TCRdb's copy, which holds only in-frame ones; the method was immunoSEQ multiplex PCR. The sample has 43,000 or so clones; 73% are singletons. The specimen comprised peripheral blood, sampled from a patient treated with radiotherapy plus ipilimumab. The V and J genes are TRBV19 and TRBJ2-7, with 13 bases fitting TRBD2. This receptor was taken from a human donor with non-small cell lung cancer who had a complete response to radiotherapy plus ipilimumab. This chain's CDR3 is CASSTGLAGVPYEQYF. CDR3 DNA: TGTGCCAGTAGTACCGGACTAGCGGGAGTCCCCTACGAGCAGTACTTC.